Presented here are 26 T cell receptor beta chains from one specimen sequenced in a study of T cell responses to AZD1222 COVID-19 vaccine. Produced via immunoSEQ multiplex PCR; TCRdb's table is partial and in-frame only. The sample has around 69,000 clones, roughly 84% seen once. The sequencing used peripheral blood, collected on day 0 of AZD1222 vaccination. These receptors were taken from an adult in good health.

CDR3 protein: CASSQDRQGQPQHF. In nucleotides, the CDR3 is TGTGCCAGCAGCCAAGATCGACAGGGCCAGCCCCAGCATTTT. The V and J genes are TRBV3-1 (or the pseudogene TRBV3-2) and TRBJ1-5; 7 bases match TRBD1. CDR1 and CDR2 (germline): LGHDT, YNNKEL (reference sequence). The CDR3 is 14 amino acids. V dropped 0 bases and J dropped 7; count of bases not matched to a gene: 3.

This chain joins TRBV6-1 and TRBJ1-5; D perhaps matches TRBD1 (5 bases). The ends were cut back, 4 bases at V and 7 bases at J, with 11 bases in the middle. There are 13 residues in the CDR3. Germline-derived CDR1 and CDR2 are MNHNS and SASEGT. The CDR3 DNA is TGTGCCAGCAGTGGACAGTTGGGACAGCCCCAGCATTTT. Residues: CASSGQLGQPQHF.

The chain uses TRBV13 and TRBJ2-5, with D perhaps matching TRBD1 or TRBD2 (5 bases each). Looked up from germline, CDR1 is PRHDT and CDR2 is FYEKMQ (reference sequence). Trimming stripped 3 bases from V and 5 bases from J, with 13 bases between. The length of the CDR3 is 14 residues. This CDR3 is CASSFRGPGETQYF. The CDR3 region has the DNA TGTGCCAGCAGCTTTCGGGGACCAGGGGAGACCCAGTACTTC.

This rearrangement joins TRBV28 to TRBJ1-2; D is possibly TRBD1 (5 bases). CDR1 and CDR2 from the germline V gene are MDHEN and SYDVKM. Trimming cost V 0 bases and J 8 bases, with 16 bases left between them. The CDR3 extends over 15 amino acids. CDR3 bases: TGTGCCAGCAGTTTATGGGGGGAAGGACTTTACGGCTACACCTTC. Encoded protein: CASSLWGEGLYGYTF.

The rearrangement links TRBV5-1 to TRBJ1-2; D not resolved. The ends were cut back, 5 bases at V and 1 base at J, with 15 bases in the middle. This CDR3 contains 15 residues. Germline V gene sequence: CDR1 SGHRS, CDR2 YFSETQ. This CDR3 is CASSPNPDFNYGYTF. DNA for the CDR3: TGCGCCAGCAGTCCAAACCCAGATTTTAACTATGGCTACACCTTC. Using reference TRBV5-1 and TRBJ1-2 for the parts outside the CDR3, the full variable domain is KAGVTQTPRYLIKTRGQQVTLSCSPISGHRSVSWYQQTPGQGLQFLFEYFSETQRNKGNFPGRFSGRQFSNSRSEMNVSTLELGDSALYLCASSPNPDFNYGYTFGSGTRLTVV.

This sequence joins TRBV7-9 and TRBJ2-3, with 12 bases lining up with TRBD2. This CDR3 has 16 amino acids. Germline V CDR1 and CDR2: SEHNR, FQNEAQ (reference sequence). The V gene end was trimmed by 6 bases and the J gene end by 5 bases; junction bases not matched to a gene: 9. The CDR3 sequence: CASSSSSGGVLDTQYF. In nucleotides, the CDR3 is TGTGCCAGCAGTTCATCTAGCGGGGGGGTTTTAGATACGCAGTATTTT.

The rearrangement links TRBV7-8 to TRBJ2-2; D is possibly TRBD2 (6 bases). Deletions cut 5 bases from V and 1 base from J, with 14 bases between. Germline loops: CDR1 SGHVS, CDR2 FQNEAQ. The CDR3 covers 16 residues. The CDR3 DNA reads TGTGCCAGCAGCCCCCTCGCGGGGATGAACACCGGGGAGCTGTTTTTT. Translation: CASSPLAGMNTGELFF. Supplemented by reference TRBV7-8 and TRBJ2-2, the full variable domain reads GAGVSQSPRYKVAKRGQDVALRCDPISGHVSLFWYQQALGQGPEFLTYFQNEAQLDKSGLPSDRFFAERPEGSVSTLKIQRTQQEDSAVYLCASSPLAGMNTGELFFGEGSRLTVL.

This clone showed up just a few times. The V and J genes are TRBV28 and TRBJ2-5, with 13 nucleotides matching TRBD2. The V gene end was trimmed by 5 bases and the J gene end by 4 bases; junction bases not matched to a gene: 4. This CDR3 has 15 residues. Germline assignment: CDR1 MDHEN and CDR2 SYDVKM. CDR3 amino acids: CASSPGTSGVETQYF. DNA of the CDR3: TGTGCCAGCAGTCCCGGGACTAGCGGGGTAGAGACCCAGTACTTC.

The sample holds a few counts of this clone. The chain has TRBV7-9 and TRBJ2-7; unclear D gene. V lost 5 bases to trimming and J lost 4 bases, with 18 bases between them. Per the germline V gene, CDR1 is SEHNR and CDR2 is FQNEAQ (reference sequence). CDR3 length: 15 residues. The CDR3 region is CASSPPPDGRYEQYF. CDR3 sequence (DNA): TGTGCCAGCAGCCCCCCGCCGGATGGGCGGTACGAGCAGTACTTC.

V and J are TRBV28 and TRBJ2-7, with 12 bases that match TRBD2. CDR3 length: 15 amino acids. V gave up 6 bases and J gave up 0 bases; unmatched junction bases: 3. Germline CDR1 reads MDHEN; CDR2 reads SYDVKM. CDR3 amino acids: CASSILAGGSYEQYF. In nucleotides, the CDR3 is TGTGCCAGCAGCATACTAGCGGGAGGCTCCTACGAGCAGTACTTC. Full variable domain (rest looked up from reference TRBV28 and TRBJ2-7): DVKVTQSSRYLVKRTGEKVFLECVQDMDHENMFWYRQDPGLGLRLIYFSYDVKMKEKGDIPEGYSVSREKKERFSLILESASTNQTSMYLCASSILAGGSYEQYFGPGTRLTVT.

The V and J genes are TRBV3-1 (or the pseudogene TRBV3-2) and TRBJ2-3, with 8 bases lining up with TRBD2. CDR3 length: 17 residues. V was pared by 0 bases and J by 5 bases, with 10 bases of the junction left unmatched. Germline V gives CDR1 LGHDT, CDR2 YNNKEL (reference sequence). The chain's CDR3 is CASSQDRGGTQKDTQYF. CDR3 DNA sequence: TGTGCCAGCAGCCAAGATCGGGGGGGAACACAAAAAGATACGCAGTATTTT.

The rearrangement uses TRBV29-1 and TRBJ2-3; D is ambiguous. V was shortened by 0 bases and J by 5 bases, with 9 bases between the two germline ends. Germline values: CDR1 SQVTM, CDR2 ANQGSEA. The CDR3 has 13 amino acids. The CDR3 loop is CSVEDTNVDTQYF. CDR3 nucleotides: TGCAGCGTTGAAGACACTAACGTAGATACGCAGTATTTT.

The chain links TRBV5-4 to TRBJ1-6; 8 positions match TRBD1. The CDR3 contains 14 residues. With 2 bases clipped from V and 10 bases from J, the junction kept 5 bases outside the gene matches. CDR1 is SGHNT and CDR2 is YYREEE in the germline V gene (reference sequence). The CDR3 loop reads CASSFTGGRSPLHF. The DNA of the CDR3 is TGTGCCAGCAGCTTCACAGGGGGGAGATCACCCCTCCACTTT. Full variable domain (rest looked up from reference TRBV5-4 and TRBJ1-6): ETGVTQSPTHLIKTRGQQVTLRCSSQSGHNTVSWYQQALGQGPQFIFQYYREEENGRGNFPPRFSGLQFPNYSSELNVNALELDDSALYLCASSFTGGRSPLHFGNGTRLTVT.

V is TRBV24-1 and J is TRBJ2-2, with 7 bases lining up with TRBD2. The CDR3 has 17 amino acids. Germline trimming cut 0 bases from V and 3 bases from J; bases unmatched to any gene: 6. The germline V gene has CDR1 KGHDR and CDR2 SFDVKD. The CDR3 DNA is TGTGCCACCAGTGATTTGTTGTCTAGCGGCCACACCGGGGAGCTGTTTTTT. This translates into CATSDLLSSGHTGELFF.

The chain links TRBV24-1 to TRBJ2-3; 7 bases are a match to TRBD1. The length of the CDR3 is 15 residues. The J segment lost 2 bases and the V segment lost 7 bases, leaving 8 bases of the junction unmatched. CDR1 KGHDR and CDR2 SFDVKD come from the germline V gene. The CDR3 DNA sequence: TGTGCCACCAGCTCAACCGGGACAGTCACAGATACGCAGTATTTT. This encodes CATSSTGTVTDTQYF.

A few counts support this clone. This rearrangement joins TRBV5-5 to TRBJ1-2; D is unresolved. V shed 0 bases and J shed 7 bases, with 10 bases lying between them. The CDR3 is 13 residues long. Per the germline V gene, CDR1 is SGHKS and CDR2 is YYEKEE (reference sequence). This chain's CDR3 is CASSLAQLGGYTF. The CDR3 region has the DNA TGTGCCAGCAGCTTGGCCCAGTTGGGTGGCTACACCTTC.

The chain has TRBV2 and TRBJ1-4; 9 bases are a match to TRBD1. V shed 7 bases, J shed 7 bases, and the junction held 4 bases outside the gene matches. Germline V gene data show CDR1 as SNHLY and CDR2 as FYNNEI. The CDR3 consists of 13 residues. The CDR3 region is CASTGTGFEKLFF. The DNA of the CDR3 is TGTGCCAGCACGGGGACAGGGTTTGAAAAACTGTTTTTT.

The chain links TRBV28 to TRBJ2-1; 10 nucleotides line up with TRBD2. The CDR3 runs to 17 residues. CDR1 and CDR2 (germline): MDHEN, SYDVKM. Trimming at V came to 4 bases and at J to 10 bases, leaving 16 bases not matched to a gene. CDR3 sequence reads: CASSSPLAGGQGREQFF. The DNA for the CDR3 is TGTGCCAGCAGTTCACCTTTAGCGGGGGGCCAGGGGCGGGAGCAGTTCTTC.

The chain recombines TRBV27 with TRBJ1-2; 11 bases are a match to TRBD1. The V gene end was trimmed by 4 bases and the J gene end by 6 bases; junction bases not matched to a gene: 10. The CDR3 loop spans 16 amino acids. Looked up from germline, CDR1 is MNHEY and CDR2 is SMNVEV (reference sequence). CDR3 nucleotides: TGTGCCAGCAGTTCCCCCCCGGACAGGGGGCTTGATGGCTACACCTTC. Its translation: CASSSPPDRGLDGYTF.

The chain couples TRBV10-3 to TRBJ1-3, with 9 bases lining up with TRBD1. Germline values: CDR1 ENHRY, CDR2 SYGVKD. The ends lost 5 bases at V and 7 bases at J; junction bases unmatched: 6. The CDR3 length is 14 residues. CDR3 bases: TGTGCCATCAGTCCGGGACAGGGTTGGAACACCATATATTTT. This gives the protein CAISPGQGWNTIYF.

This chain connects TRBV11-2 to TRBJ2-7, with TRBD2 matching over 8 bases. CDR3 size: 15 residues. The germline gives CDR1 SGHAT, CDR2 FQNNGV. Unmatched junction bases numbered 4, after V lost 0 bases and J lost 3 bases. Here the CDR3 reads CASSLDQREIYEQYF. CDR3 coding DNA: TGTGCCAGCAGCTTAGATCAGCGGGAGATCTACGAGCAGTACTTC.

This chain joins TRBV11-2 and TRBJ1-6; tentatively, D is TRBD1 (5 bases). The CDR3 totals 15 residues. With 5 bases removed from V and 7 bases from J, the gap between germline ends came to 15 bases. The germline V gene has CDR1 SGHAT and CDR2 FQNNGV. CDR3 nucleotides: TGTGCCAGCAGCCCCCGACAGTCGGGAAATTCACCCCTCCACTTT. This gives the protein CASSPRQSGNSPLHF.

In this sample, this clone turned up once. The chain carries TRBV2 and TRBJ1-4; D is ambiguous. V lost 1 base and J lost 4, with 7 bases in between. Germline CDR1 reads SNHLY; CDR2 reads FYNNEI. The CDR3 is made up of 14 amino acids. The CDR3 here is CASSEGRFNEKLFF. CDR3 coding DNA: TGTGCCAGCAGTGAAGGCAGGTTTAATGAAAAACTGTTTTTT.

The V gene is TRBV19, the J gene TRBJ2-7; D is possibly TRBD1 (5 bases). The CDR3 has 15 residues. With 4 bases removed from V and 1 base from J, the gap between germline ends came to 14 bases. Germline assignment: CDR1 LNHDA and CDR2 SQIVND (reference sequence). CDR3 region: CASSTDIRQSYEQYF. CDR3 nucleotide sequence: TGTGCCAGTAGTACGGACATAAGGCAATCCTACGAGCAGTACTTC.

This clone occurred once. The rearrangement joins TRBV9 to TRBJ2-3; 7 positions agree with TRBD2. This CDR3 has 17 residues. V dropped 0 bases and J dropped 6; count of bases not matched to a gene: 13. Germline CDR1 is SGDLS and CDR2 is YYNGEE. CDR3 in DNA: TGTGCCAGCAGCGTAGCTACGAGCGGGATGGTGAGTGATACGCAGTATTTT. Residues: CASSVATSGMVSDTQYF.

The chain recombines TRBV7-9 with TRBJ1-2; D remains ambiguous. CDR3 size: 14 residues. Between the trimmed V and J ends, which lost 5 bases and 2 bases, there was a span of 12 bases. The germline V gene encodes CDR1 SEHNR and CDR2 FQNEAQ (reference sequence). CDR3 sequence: CASSIRTGNYGYTF. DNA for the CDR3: TGTGCCAGCAGCATCCGGACGGGGAACTATGGCTACACCTTC.